This entry lists 13 T cell receptor beta chains sequenced from one sample in a study of regulatory T cells in long-lasting Graves disease. Libraries of TCR beta came from iRepertoire HTBI primers plus Arm-PCR of CDR3 regions. A single record per CDR3 protein comes from TCRdb applying MiXCR to the multiplex PCR reads. This table has roughly 510,000 distinct CDR3 sequences, 15% to 20% appearing once. Time point described: newly diagnosed GD, antithyroid drugs for less than 3 months. Preparation of the TCR library used RNA extracted from PBMCs. These same data were also listed under a study on T cells in Graves' hyperthyroidism and ophthalmopathy.

Sequenced here: peripheral blood mononuclear cells (PBMCs), sampled at new diagnosis, from a patient treated with antithyroid drugs. These receptors were taken from a man aged 18 to 30 with Graves disease.

Details on this clonotype: This could be a read error, since a much larger clone is one nucleotide away. This chain links TRBV7-9 with TRBJ2-7; D is perhaps TRBD1 or TRBD2 (5 bases each). Germline CDR1 reads SEHNR; CDR2 reads FQNEAQ (reference sequence). The CDR3 contains 14 residues. Trimming pared 4 bases from V and 5 bases from J, leaving 15 bases between. DNA of the CDR3: TGTGCCAGCAGCTGGGGGAAAGAGCGGCACGAGCAGTACTTC. Protein sequence: CASSWGKERHEQYF.

This clonotype was seen at least ten times. The chain recombines TRBV10-3 with TRBJ2-1; D not certain. The V end lost 2 bases, the J end lost 1 base, and 6 bases lay between the germline ends. The CDR3 runs 14 residues. Germline V CDR1 and CDR2: ENHRY, SYGVKD. CDR3 DNA: TGTGCCATCAGTGAGATGAGTTCCTACAATGAGCAGTTCTTC. Its protein product is CAISEMSSYNEQFF.

This clonotype came up many times. The chain is built from TRBV12-5 and TRBJ2-7; TRBD1 matches at 10 bases. V lost 8 bases and J lost 9; bases outside the gene matches: 10. This CDR3 has 13 amino acids. Germline values: CDR1 LGHNT, CDR2 FRNRAP. CDR3 nucleotides: TGTGCTAGTTCCCGCGACAGGGGGCAGGCGCAGTACTTC. Its protein product is CASSRDRGQAQYF.

The table lists this clonotype with many counts. V is TRBV6-1 and J is TRBJ2-7, with 14 bases fitting TRBD2. The CDR3 length is 20 residues. Germline CDR1 reads MNHNS; CDR2 reads SASEGT. The V gene end was trimmed by 5 bases and the J gene end by 2 bases; junction bases not matched to a gene: 17. CDR3 sequence: CASSRQGTSGSLSTPYEQYF. CDR3 DNA: TGTGCCAGCAGTAGACAAGGGACTAGCGGGAGTCTCTCCACACCCTACGAGCAGTACTTC.

This clonotype was recorded at least ten times. Here the CDR3 reads CSASTRVQPQHF. For the CDR3, the DNA is TGCAGTGCTAGCACCAGGGTTCAGCCCCAGCATTTT. The genes are TRBV20-1 and TRBJ1-5; tentative D call: TRBD1 (5 bases). V was trimmed by 3 bases and J by 6 bases, leaving 9 bases between them. The V gene's germline CDR1 is DFQATT and CDR2 SNEGSKA (reference sequence). The CDR3 covers 12 residues.

In its sample, this clonotype was seen many times. At one boundary the junction diverges from the germline segment, which might be a read error. The rearrangement uses TRBV14 and TRBJ2-3; 11 bases fit TRBD2. The CDR3 has 12 residues. From germline, CDR1 is SGHDN and CDR2 FVKESK. For the CDR3, the DNA is TGTGCCAGCAGCGCCGGGACTAGCGGAAGTGTTTTT. Encoded protein: CASSAGTSGSVF.

Of note for this clonotype: A junction end diverges from the germline sequence, so it may reflect a read error. The rearrangement joins TRBV28 to TRBJ2-2, with a weak D call TRBD2 (6 bases). The germline V gene has CDR1 MDHEN and CDR2 SYDVKM. CDR3 length equals 19 residues. The CDR3 reads CAGSPPSPGGRTLTGELFF. The CDR3, as DNA: TGTGCCGGCAGTCCACCCTCCCCCGGGGGACGGACATTAACCGGGGAGCTGTTTTTT.

This clonotype showed up many times. This CDR3 is CASSQRTGGSTEAFF. The CDR3 coding sequence is TGTGCCAGCAGTCAGCGGACAGGGGGGAGCACTGAAGCTTTCTTT. The gene calls are TRBV6-1 and TRBJ1-1; 10 nucleotides align to TRBD1. Unmatched junction bases numbered 7, after V lost 5 bases and J lost 4 bases. The CDR3 runs to 15 residues. Germline assignment: CDR1 MNHNS and CDR2 SASEGT.

This clonotype has ten or more counts. The V call is TRBV11-2, the J call TRBJ2-7; D is tentatively TRBD1 or TRBD2 (5 bases each). Trimming stripped 0 bases from V and 5 bases from J, with 20 bases between. CDR3 length: 17 residues. Germline V CDR1 and CDR2: SGHAT, FQNNGV. DNA of the CDR3: TGTGCCAGCAGCTTAGATTCATTCGCCGCAGGGCGGGACGAGCAGTACTTC. It is translated as CASSLDSFAAGRDEQYF.

This clonotype was detected ten times or more. J is TRBJ2-7 and V is TRBV6-5; D could derive from TRBD1 or TRBD2 (5 bases each). The germline CDR1 and CDR2 sequences are MNHEY and SVGAGI. This CDR3 contains 15 residues. Deletions cut 2 bases from V and 5 bases from J, with 16 bases between. The CDR3 reads CASSYLGVPSNEQYF. For the CDR3, the DNA is TGTGCCAGCAGTTACCTGGGGGTCCCAAGTAACGAGCAGTACTTC.

This clonotype occurred a few times. The V and J genes are TRBV4-1 and TRBJ2-7; unclear D gene. Per the germline V gene, CDR1 is MGHRA and CDR2 is YSYEKL. Trimming took 0 bases from V and 2 from J, leaving 17 bases between them. The CDR3 consists of 17 residues. The chain's CDR3 is CASSQDWSPRSAYEQYF. The DNA of the CDR3 is TGCGCCAGCAGCCAAGATTGGAGCCCCCGGTCGGCCTACGAGCAGTACTTC.

This chain uses TRBV11-2 with TRBJ2-1; D possibly corresponds to TRBD2 (6 bases). There are 16 residues in the CDR3. CDR1 and CDR2 (germline): SGHAT, FQNNGV. The V and J ends lost 5 bases and 0 bases respectively, with 14 bases between them. CDR3 coding DNA: TGTGCCAGCAGCGAGCGGGCCGACCACTCCTACAATGAGCAGTTCTTC. It codes for CASSERADHSYNEQFF.

This chain links TRBV18 with TRBJ2-1; TRBD1 is a possible D gene (6 bases). Per germline, CDR1 KGHSH and CDR2 LQKENI. V shed 5 bases and J shed 9 bases, with 14 bases lying between them. CDR3 length: 13 residues. CDR3 in amino acids: CASSERDKGEQFF. Written as DNA, the CDR3 is TGTGCCAGCTCAGAACGGGACAAAGGTGAGCAGTTCTTC. The entire variable domain, with the rest obtained from reference TRBV18 and TRBJ2-1, is as follows: NAGVMQNPRHLVRRRGQEARLRCSPMKGHSHVYWYRQLPEEGLKFMVYLQKENIIDESGMPKERFSAEFPKEGPSILRIQQVVRGDSAAYFCASSERDKGEQFFGPGTRLTVL.